The 32 T cell receptor beta chains below were found in one sample sequenced in a study of vaccination and CD4 T cells after COVID-19. TCRdb reprocessed the PCR reads via MiXCR and lists one record per CDR3 protein. The profile shows 15,000 to 20,000 distinct CDR3 sequences, 60% of them singletons. The sample was CD4+ T cells from blood, taken after SARS-CoV-2 vaccination. The receptors stem from a human donor who had recovered from COVID-19.

V and J are TRBV2 and TRBJ2-3; no firm D call. This CDR3 has 13 amino acids. Germline V gene sequence: CDR1 SNHLY, CDR2 FYNNEI. The V end lost 1 base, the J end lost 5 bases, and 7 bases lay between the germline ends. Here the CDR3 DNA reads TGTGCCAGCAGTGAAGTTAACGAAGATACGCAGTATTTT. The encoded protein is CASSEVNEDTQYF.

This chain connects TRBV7-7 to TRBJ2-3, with D unclear. The V and J ends lost 4 bases and 6 bases respectively, with 11 bases between them. Germline values: CDR1 SSHAT, CDR2 FNYEAQ (reference sequence). The CDR3 contains 13 residues. CDR3 bases: TGTGCCAGCAGCTCGGGCCAGCAGGATACGCAGTATTTT. It yields the protein CASSSGQQDTQYF.

This clonotype was seen a few times. The chain recombines TRBV20-1 with TRBJ2-2; D unresolved. Trimming left V 5 bases short and J 7 bases short, with 17 bases between. The CDR3 covers 14 residues. Germline assignment: CDR1 DFQATT and CDR2 SNEGSKA (reference sequence). CDR3 sequence (DNA): TGCAGTGCTGTGGGTGGGGTCGACATCGGGGAGCTGTTTTTT. It specifies CSAVGGVDIGELFF.

The V call is TRBV6-1, the J call TRBJ1-5, with 10 positions matching TRBD1. J lost 7 bases, V lost 5 bases, and 8 bases had no gene match. Germline CDR1 reads MNHNS; CDR2 reads SASEGT. The CDR3 is made up of 15 amino acids. The chain's CDR3 is CASSPDRGRGQPQHF. The CDR3 DNA sequence: TGTGCCAGCAGTCCCGACAGGGGGCGCGGGCAGCCCCAGCATTTT.

This clonotype was seen only a few times. Here the CDR3 DNA reads TGCAGTGCTGATGGGGGGGGCGTGGGCAATCAGCCCCAGCATTTT. Translation gives CSADGGGVGNQPQHF. The chain carries TRBV20-1 and TRBJ1-5; a possible D gene is TRBD1 (6 bases). Trimming removed 5 bases at V and 2 bases at J, with 16 bases between. Germline CDR1 reads DFQATT; CDR2 reads SNEGSKA (reference sequence). CDR3 length: 15 residues.

CDR3 DNA sequence: TGCAGTGCTCAACAGGGGCCTTACGAGCAGTACTTC. This codes for CSAQQGPYEQYF. V gene TRBV20-1 combines with J gene TRBJ2-7, with TRBD1 matching over 7 bases. V lost 5 bases and J lost 4; bases outside the gene matches: 5. The CDR3 extends over 12 amino acids. Germline CDR1 reads DFQATT; CDR2 reads SNEGSKA (reference sequence).

V and J are TRBV19 and TRBJ1-2; 7 bases align to TRBD1. The germline gives CDR1 LNHDA, CDR2 SQIVND (reference sequence). CDR3 size: 12 residues. After removal of 8 bases from V and 4 bases from J, the junction contained 4 bases not matched to a gene. In DNA, the CDR3 is TGTGCCAGTCGCGACAGGGTCTATGGCTACACCTTC. Translation: CASRDRVYGYTF.

The rearrangement links TRBV11-1 to TRBJ2-2, with 14 bases lining up with TRBD2. The V gene's germline CDR1 is SGHAT and CDR2 FQDESV (reference sequence). The CDR3 has 18 amino acids. V lost 4 bases, J lost 5 bases, and 9 bases stayed unmatched. The CDR3 DNA reads as TGTGCCAGCAGCTATGGGACTAGCGGGAGACTGGTAACCGGGGAGCTGTTTTTT. This sequence encodes CASSYGTSGRLVTGELFF.

The chain has TRBV7-9 and TRBJ2-2; 9 bases agree with TRBD1. Per germline, CDR1 SEHNR and CDR2 FQNEAQ (reference sequence). This CDR3 contains 17 residues. V lost 10 bases and J lost 3; bases outside the gene matches: 15. The DNA for the CDR3 is TGTGCCAACCAGCGCGCTCCGGGACAGGGCGACACCGGGGAGCTGTTTTTT. Amino acid sequence: CANQRAPGQGDTGELFF.

This clonotype was picked up a small number of times. The V and J genes are TRBV20-1 and TRBJ1-6, with 7 bases that match TRBD1. Losses at the gene ends were 2 bases for V and 11 bases for J; bases not matched to a gene: 6. Looked up from germline, CDR1 is DFQATT and CDR2 is SNEGSKA (reference sequence). This CDR3 contains 13 residues. Here the CDR3 reads CSARTTGAPPLHF. CDR3 DNA sequence: TGCAGTGCTAGAACAACAGGGGCACCACCCCTCCACTTT.

This clonotype was counted a few times. V usage is TRBV15 and J usage is TRBJ2-3, with D possibly TRBD2 on 6 matching bases. Germline assignment: CDR1 LNHNV and CDR2 YYDKDF (reference sequence). V was pared by 2 bases and J by 6 bases, with 18 bases between. The CDR3 runs 16 residues. The CDR3 nucleotides read TGTGCCACCAGCAGACGGGACTCGGAAGGCTTGGATACGCAGTATTTT. This gives the protein CATSRRDSEGLDTQYF.

The chain couples TRBV4-1 to TRBJ1-1; the match to TRBD1 covers 9 bases. The length of the CDR3 is 16 residues. Germline assignment: CDR1 MGHRA and CDR2 YSYEKL. Trimming cost V 3 bases and J 6 bases; bases outside gene matches: 11. The CDR3: CASSHREDRGVPEAFF. The CDR3 DNA is TGCGCCAGCAGCCACCGGGAGGACAGGGGAGTACCTGAAGCTTTCTTT.

This rearrangement joins TRBV16 to TRBJ2-3; D not resolved. Trimming left V 4 bases short and J 6 bases short, with 14 bases between. The CDR3 is made up of 14 amino acids. Germline V gene lookup returns CDR1 KGHSY and CDR2 FQNENV. DNA for the CDR3: TGTGCCAGCAGCCTCCAGGATCGTAGGGATACGCAGTATTTT. Amino acids: CASSLQDRRDTQYF.

The chain carries TRBV7-2 and TRBJ1-1; no clear D gene. Trimming pared 1 base from V and 0 bases from J, leaving 6 bases between. There are 14 residues in the CDR3. Germline loops: CDR1 SGHTA, CDR2 FQGNSA. The CDR3: CASSLVSVNTEAFF. CDR3 DNA sequence: TGTGCCAGCAGCTTAGTGTCCGTGAACACTGAAGCTTTCTTT.

The rearrangement joins TRBV28 to TRBJ1-5; 8 bases line up with TRBD1. The CDR3 is 15 amino acids. Losses at the gene ends were 1 base for V and 6 bases for J; bases not matched to a gene: 5. Germline CDR1 reads MDHEN; CDR2 reads SYDVKM. The CDR3 is CASSLSRQGTQPQHF. The CDR3 DNA reads as TGTGCCAGCAGTTTATCCCGACAGGGGACTCAGCCCCAGCATTTT.

V usage is TRBV29-1 and J usage is TRBJ1-2; the match to TRBD1 covers 7 bases. This CDR3 comprises 13 residues. Germline values: CDR1 SQVTM, CDR2 ANQGSEA. V trimming: 8 bases; J trimming: 7 bases; junction bases outside the gene matches: 13. The CDR3 DNA reads as TGCAGCACCCAACCCGGGACAGACGGTGGCTACACCTTC. Residues: CSTQPGTDGGYTF.

The J gene is TRBJ1-2, the V gene TRBV5-1; D is perhaps TRBD1 (6 bases). Trimming took 4 bases from V and 8 from J, leaving 15 bases between them. Germline V lookup: CDR1 SGHRS, CDR2 YFSETQ. This CDR3 has 13 residues. The CDR3 nucleotides read TGCGCCAGCAGCACAGGGACGGCCCAAGGCTACACCTTC. Residues: CASSTGTAQGYTF.

V and J are TRBV5-1 and TRBJ1-5; maybe TRBD1 (6 bases). V dropped 0 bases and J dropped 4 bases, with 17 bases sitting between them. CDR1 is SGHRS, CDR2 YFSETQ, per germline. The CDR3 is 17 amino acids. CDR3 DNA: TGCGCCAGCAGCTTGGGGACAGACAGTCAGGCGAATCAGCCCCAGCATTTT. This encodes CASSLGTDSQANQPQHF.

This chain links TRBV10-3 with TRBJ1-2; unclear D gene. CDR3 length equals 15 residues. From germline, CDR1 is ENHRY and CDR2 SYGVKD. Trimming left V 4 bases short and J 3 bases short, with 15 bases between. Here the CDR3 DNA reads TGTGCCATCAGTGGTACGGGTAACAAGGACTATGGCTACACCTTC. It codes for CAISGTGNKDYGYTF.

The V and J genes are TRBV5-1 and TRBJ2-5; 9 bases are a match to TRBD1. CDR1 and CDR2 from the germline V gene are SGHRS and YFSETQ. CDR3 length: 16 amino acids. The J segment lost 1 base and the V segment lost 1 base, leaving 5 bases of the junction unmatched. The CDR3 nucleotides read TGCGCCAGCAGCTTGTGGGGACAGGGAGGCCAAGAGACCCAGTACTTC. It encodes CASSLWGQGGQETQYF. The complete variable domain, with remaining parts taken from reference TRBV5-1 and TRBJ2-5, reads KAGVTQTPRYLIKTRGQQVTLSCSPISGHRSVSWYQQTPGQGLQFLFEYFSETQRNKGNFPGRFSGRQFSNSRSEMNVSTLELGDSALYLCASSLWGQGGQETQYFGPGTRLLVL.

The gene calls are TRBV7-7 and TRBJ2-2; D not resolved. This CDR3 has 14 amino acids. The V and J ends lost 3 bases and 6 bases respectively, with 11 bases between them. Germline V lookup: CDR1 SSHAT, CDR2 FNYEAQ (reference sequence). The CDR3 spells CASSFGPSAGELFF. The CDR3 bases are TGTGCCAGCAGCTTCGGACCCTCGGCCGGGGAGCTGTTTTTT.

This clonotype was detected once. The rearrangement uses TRBV7-3 and TRBJ2-3; 9 nucleotides agree with TRBD2. J was trimmed by 1 base and V by 6 bases; bases with no gene match: 8. Germline values: CDR1 SGHTA, CDR2 FQGTGA. The CDR3 runs 16 residues. CDR3 sequence (DNA): TGTGCCAGCAGTGTTGCTAGCGGGACCGGCACAGATACGCAGTATTTT. Its translation is CASSVASGTGTDTQYF.

This chain joins TRBV20-1 and TRBJ2-3; 7 bases map to TRBD1. V gave up 6 bases and J gave up 2 bases; unmatched junction bases: 11. CDR1 DFQATT and CDR2 SNEGSKA come from the germline V gene (reference sequence). The CDR3 length is 15 residues. CDR3 sequence (DNA): TGCAGTGCGAGAAGAACCGGGACAGCCACAGATACGCAGTATTTT. Its translation is CSARRTGTATDTQYF.

The CDR3 reads CATSDFRGSLETQYF. The CDR3 bases are TGTGCCACCAGTGATTTCAGGGGGTCCCTGGAGACCCAGTACTTC. J is TRBJ2-5 and V is TRBV24-1; 7 bases are shared with TRBD1. After removal of 1 base from V and 5 bases from J, the junction contained 6 bases not matched to a gene. Germline V gene lookup returns CDR1 KGHDR and CDR2 SFDVKD. CDR3 length: 15 amino acids.

CDR3 sequence (DNA): TGTGCCACCAGGGGACAGGGGAAAGAGACCCAGTACTTC. Translated, it gives CATRGQGKETQYF. The chain is built from TRBV24-1 and TRBJ2-5, with 10 bases lining up with TRBD1. CDR3 length: 13 residues. With V trimmed by 7 bases and J by 3 bases, 1 base remained unmatched. Per germline, CDR1 KGHDR and CDR2 SFDVKD.

This clonotype was seen only a few times. The chain recombines TRBV2 with TRBJ2-5; D perhaps matches TRBD2 (5 bases). V was shortened by 1 base and J by 4 bases, with 7 bases between the two germline ends. The CDR3 length is 13 residues. Germline CDR1 reads SNHLY; CDR2 reads FYNNEI. The CDR3 nucleotides are TGTGCCAGCAGTGAAGAAGAGGGAGAGACCCAGTACTTC. The encoded protein is CASSEEEGETQYF.

The chain uses TRBV7-2 and TRBJ2-5; 7 bases agree with TRBD2. The germline V gene has CDR1 SGHTA and CDR2 FQGNSA. The CDR3 totals 17 residues. V was pared by 5 bases and J by 3 bases, with 15 bases of the junction left unmatched. The CDR3 protein is CASSRRGLAAEEETQYF. The CDR3 DNA reads as TGTGCCAGCAGCCGACGCGGTCTAGCGGCTGAAGAAGAGACCCAGTACTTC.

This chain links TRBV14 with TRBJ2-7, with TRBD2 as a possible D gene (5 bases). Trimming removed 2 bases at V and 2 bases at J, with 10 bases between. Germline V CDR1 and CDR2: SGHDN, FVKESK. The length of the CDR3 is 14 residues. CDR3 coding DNA: TGTGCCAGCAGCCAAATGGGGAGCGCCTACGAGCAGTACTTC. Protein: CASSQMGSAYEQYF. The variable domain in full, completed from reference TRBV14 and TRBJ2-7, reads EAGVTQFPSHSVIEKGQTVTLRCDPISGHDNLYWYRRVMGKEIKFLLHFVKESKQDESGMPNNRFLAERTGGTYSTLKVQPAELEDSGVYFCASSQMGSAYEQYFGPGTRLTVT.

J is TRBJ1-4 and V is TRBV7-9; 9 nucleotides agree with TRBD1. The CDR3 covers 15 residues. The ends lost 4 bases at V and 8 bases at J; junction bases unmatched: 8. CDR1 is SEHNR and CDR2 is FQNEAQ in the germline V gene (reference sequence). CDR3 region: CASSSQGALGEKLFF. DNA of the CDR3: TGTGCCAGCAGCTCACAGGGGGCCTTAGGAGAAAAACTGTTTTTT.

The J gene is TRBJ2-2, the V gene TRBV11-2; 7 bases agree with TRBD2. This CDR3 region has 17 residues. V trimming: 6 bases; J trimming: 2 bases; junction bases outside the gene matches: 12. The germline V gene encodes CDR1 SGHAT and CDR2 FQNNGV. CDR3 sequence (DNA): TGTGCCAGCAGTCTGGTCGGGGGGACCCTTAACACCGGGGAGCTGTTTTTT. Translation: CASSLVGGTLNTGELFF.

V and J are TRBV6-1 and TRBJ2-5, with 7 bases identical to TRBD1. Losses at the gene ends were 6 bases for V and 5 bases for J; bases not matched to a gene: 6. CDR3 size: 13 residues. Germline-derived CDR1 and CDR2 are MNHNS and SASEGT. The CDR3 region is CASRERGQETQYF. For the CDR3, the DNA is TGTGCCAGCAGGGAAAGGGGGCAGGAGACCCAGTACTTC.

The V and J genes are TRBV20-1 and TRBJ2-5, with D possibly being TRBD1 or TRBD2 (5 bases each). This CDR3 region has 13 residues. V lost 7 bases and J lost 1, with 13 bases in between. Germline assignment: CDR1 DFQATT and CDR2 SNEGSKA (reference sequence). The CDR3 coding sequence is TGCAGTGTATATGGGACGGCCCAAGAGACCCAGTACTTC. Protein: CSVYGTAQETQYF.